One sample yielded the 32 T cell receptor beta chains listed below, sequenced in a study of T cells in Graves' hyperthyroidism and ophthalmopathy. Amplified TCR beta CDR3 regions derived from RNA transcripts. The TCR CDR3 was amplified in a first-round RT-PCR using the HTBI primer set. TCRdb used MiXCR to reprocess the multiplex PCR reads, holding one entry per CDR3 protein. The data contain about 690,000 distinct CDR3 sequences, 17% of them singletons. Sequences were obtained from blood. Every receptor here comes from a man aged 45-60 years with Graves' hyperthyroidism.

This clonotype has a count of ten or more. The chain joins TRBV10-3 to TRBJ1-6, with D unclear. Germline CDR1 is ENHRY and CDR2 is SYGVKD. This CDR3 comprises 13 residues. Trimming shortened V by 6 bases and J by 8 bases, and 11 bases separated the two germline ends. CDR3 loop: CAIRTLLDSPLHF. The CDR3, as DNA: TGTGCCATCAGGACACTCCTGGATTCACCCCTCCACTTT.

This chain connects TRBV12-5 to TRBJ2-1; D gene ambiguous. The V gene's germline CDR1 is LGHNT and CDR2 FRNRAP. The CDR3 runs to 14 residues. V lost 4 bases, J lost 6 bases, and 13 bases lay in between. CDR3 amino acids: CASGSDLSRNEQFF. CDR3 nucleotide sequence: TGTGCTAGTGGTTCCGACCTTTCGCGCAATGAGCAGTTCTTC.

This clonotype was seen many times. The chain joins TRBV3-1 to TRBJ1-2, with D perhaps matching TRBD1 (5 bases). The V gene lost 2 bases and the J gene lost 8 bases, with 21 bases spanning the gap. The CDR3 extends over 16 amino acids. Germline CDR1 reads LGHDT; CDR2 reads YNNKEL (reference sequence). Here the CDR3 DNA reads TGTGCCAGCAGCCAAAATAAAGGCTACGGGGGACTGGGCTACACCTTC. Translating it yields CASSQNKGYGGLGYTF.

The chain has TRBV29-1 and TRBJ1-2; no reliable D call. This CDR3 spans 13 amino acids. V lost 4 bases to trimming and J lost 0 bases, with 9 bases between them. Germline CDR1 SQVTM, CDR2 ANQGSEA. The CDR3 sequence: CSVAARANYGYTF. CDR3 bases: TGCAGCGTTGCAGCGAGAGCTAACTATGGCTACACCTTC. Filled out from reference TRBV29-1 and TRBJ1-2, the complete variable domain reads SAVISQKPSRDICQRGTSLTIQCQVDSQVTMMFWYRQQPGQSLTLIATANQGSEATYESGFVIDKFPISRPNLTFSTLTVSNMSPEDSSIYLCSVAARANYGYTFGSGTRLTVV.

In this sample, this clonotype turned up many times. The chain links TRBV11-2 to TRBJ2-2; TRBD2 aligns across 9 bases. CDR3 length equals 14 residues. V dropped 3 bases and J dropped 7; count of bases not matched to a gene: 3. The germline V gene has CDR1 SGHAT and CDR2 FQNNGV. The CDR3 coding sequence is TGTGCCAGCAGCTTTAGCGGGAGAGGCGGGGAGCTGTTTTTT. Protein sequence: CASSFSGRGGELFF.

This clonotype was found many times. The rearrangement joins TRBV20-1 to TRBJ1-1, with TRBD1 matching over 8 bases. The CDR3 contains 14 residues. CDR1 is DFQATT, CDR2 SNEGSKA, per germline (reference sequence). The V and J ends lost 5 bases and 4 bases, in that order; junction bases with no gene match: 9. CDR3 nucleotide sequence: TGCAGTGCTCCCGGACAGGGCGGATTCACTGAAGCTTTCTTT. Its translation: CSAPGQGGFTEAFF.

This clonotype showed up many times. V usage is TRBV28 and J usage is TRBJ2-1; D ambiguous. This CDR3 is 14 amino acids long. Between the trimmed V and J ends, which lost 3 bases and 6 bases, there was a span of 12 bases. Germline loops: CDR1 MDHEN, CDR2 SYDVKM. The CDR3 DNA reads as TGTGCCAGCAGTTTGGAGAGCACCTTCAATGAGCAGTTCTTC. Amino acid sequence: CASSLESTFNEQFF.

This clonotype was seen at least ten times. CDR3 coding DNA: TGTGCCAGCATCCCAACAGGGGTTTGGACTGAAGCTTTCTTT. Its translation: CASIPTGVWTEAFF. The J gene is TRBJ1-1, the V gene TRBV12-3 or TRBV12-4, with 7 bases that match TRBD1. With V trimmed by 7 bases and J by 5 bases, 10 bases remained unmatched. CDR3 length: 14 residues.

At least ten counts were recorded for this clonotype. The chain is built from TRBV20-1 and TRBJ1-5; 9 bases match TRBD1. Germline V CDR1 and CDR2: DFQATT, SNEGSKA (reference sequence). Unmatched junction bases numbered 5, after V lost 6 bases and J lost 2 bases. There are 14 residues in the CDR3. The CDR3 DNA is TGCAGTGCAAGACAGGGGGATGGCAATCAGCCCCAGCATTTT. This codes for CSARQGDGNQPQHF.

In its sample, this clonotype was seen many times. The chain employs TRBV3-1 and TRBJ2-5, with no clear D. Between the trimmed V and J ends, which lost 1 base and 5 bases, there was a span of 11 bases. The germline V gene encodes CDR1 LGHDT and CDR2 YNNKEL (reference sequence). The CDR3 is 14 amino acids. DNA of the CDR3: TGTGCCAGCAGCCAAGGTCAAAGACGGGAGACCCAGTACTTC. This gives the protein CASSQGQRRETQYF.

The chain employs TRBV2 and TRBJ2-5; D remains unclear. V shed 4 bases and J shed 5 bases, with 8 bases lying between them. The CDR3 has 12 residues. From germline, CDR1 is SNHLY and CDR2 FYNNEI. CDR3 sequence reads: CASSGVRETQYF. Written as DNA, the CDR3 is TGTGCCAGCAGTGGTGTTCGGGAGACCCAGTACTTC.

This clonotype was found once. DNA for the CDR3: TGCGCCAGCAGCCCGTACACTGGGGGAGAGACCCAGTACTTC. Protein product: CASSPYTGGETQYF. The chain combines TRBV5-1 with TRBJ2-5; D may match TRBD1 or TRBD2 (5 bases each). V was shortened by 4 bases and J by 4 bases, with 14 bases between the two germline ends. CDR3 length: 14 amino acids. Germline-derived CDR1 and CDR2 are SGHRS and YFSETQ.

The chain has TRBV6-2 or TRBV6-3 and TRBJ1-1; D not certain. The V gene's germline CDR1 is MNHEY and CDR2 SVGEGT. V lost 5 bases and J 7 bases, leaving 11 bases between the germline ends. The CDR3 extends over 12 amino acids. Written as DNA, the CDR3 is TGTGCCAGCAGTCCTCTAGTTGGTGAAGCTTTCTTT. It is translated as CASSPLVGEAFF.

Many counts were recorded for this clonotype. The genes are TRBV4-1 and TRBJ1-1, with TRBD1 as a possible D gene (5 bases). Germline CDR1 reads MGHRA; CDR2 reads YSYEKL. V was clipped by 1 base and J by 6 bases, with 12 bases between them. CDR3 length equals 14 residues. CDR3 DNA: TGCGCCAGCAGCCAAGGGCCAGGGCAAGCTGAAGCTTTCTTT. It is translated as CASSQGPGQAEAFF.

This clonotype was detected ten times or more. The chain couples TRBV20-1 to TRBJ2-5; D not certain. V lost 0 bases, J lost 4 bases, and 6 bases lay in between. The CDR3 totals 12 residues. From germline, CDR1 is DFQATT and CDR2 SNEGSKA (reference sequence). CDR3 sequence reads: CSARDNGETQYF. In nucleotides, the CDR3 is TGCAGTGCTAGAGATAATGGAGAGACCCAGTACTTC.

This clonotype was detected ten times or more. V and J are TRBV30 and TRBJ1-2, with TRBD1 matching over 7 bases. The CDR3 sequence is 13 residues long. Germline V gene data show CDR1 as GTSNPN and CDR2 as SVGIG (reference sequence). V trimming: 2 bases; J trimming: 4 bases; junction bases outside the gene matches: 4. CDR3 sequence reads: CAWSTGTAYGYTF. DNA for the CDR3: TGTGCCTGGAGTACGGGGACAGCCTATGGCTACACCTTC.

In this sample, this clonotype turned up a few times. V and J are TRBV6-6 and TRBJ1-1; possibly TRBD1 for D (6 bases). The germline CDR1 and CDR2 sequences are MNHNY and SVGAGI (reference sequence). This CDR3 is built from 15 residues. Between the trimmed V and J ends, which lost 2 bases and 5 bases, there was a span of 15 bases. The CDR3 spells CASSYTGGSKTEAFF. CDR3 DNA: TGTGCCAGCAGTTACACTGGGGGCTCGAAAACTGAAGCTTTCTTT.

This clonotype came up many times. Here the CDR3 reads CASTLGTSGSDTQYF. The DNA of the CDR3 is TGTGCCAGTACTCTAGGGACTAGCGGATCAGATACGCAGTATTTT. This chain connects TRBV27 to TRBJ2-3; 11 bases fit TRBD2. The CDR3 is 15 residues long. The germline CDR1 and CDR2 sequences are MNHEY and SMNVEV (reference sequence). After removal of 9 bases from V and 4 bases from J, the junction contained 9 bases not matched to a gene.

This chain joins TRBV6-2 or TRBV6-3 and TRBJ1-4, with a possible D match to TRBD1 (6 bases). This CDR3 region has 16 residues. V was trimmed by 4 bases and J by 2 bases, leaving 14 bases between them. Germline values: CDR1 MNHEY, CDR2 SVGEGT. The CDR3 sequence: CASSSRGQLTNEKLFF. The DNA of the CDR3 is TGTGCCAGCAGTTCTCGAGGACAGCTGACTAATGAAAAACTGTTTTTT.

This clonotype was seen many times. V is TRBV2 and J is TRBJ1-2, with D uncertain. Germline V CDR1 and CDR2: SNHLY, FYNNEI. This CDR3 has 15 residues. The V end was cut by 7 bases, the J end by 0 bases, with 15 bases between. The CDR3 sequence: CASILSQLANYGYTF. The CDR3 DNA is TGTGCCAGCATTTTAAGCCAGTTAGCTAACTATGGCTACACCTTC.

This clonotype was counted many times. This chain uses TRBV7-3 with TRBJ2-7, with D possibly matching TRBD1 (6 bases). The CDR3 has 15 residues. V lost 6 bases, J lost 0 bases, and 15 bases lay in between. Germline V gene lookup returns CDR1 SGHTA and CDR2 FQGTGA. The CDR3 bases are TGTGCCAGCAGTCTCTCGGGACAAAGCTCCTACGAGCAGTACTTC. It codes for CASSLSGQSSYEQYF.

The J gene is TRBJ1-6, the V gene TRBV4-3; the D gene is possibly TRBD1 (6 bases). Trimming took off 4 bases at V and 9 bases at J, with 16 bases between the two ends. This CDR3 is 15 amino acids long. CDR1 is LGHNA and CDR2 is YSLEER in the germline V gene. The CDR3 sequence: CASSLSTGSVSPLHF. For the CDR3, the DNA is TGCGCCAGCAGCCTGTCGACAGGTTCGGTTTCACCCCTCCACTTT.

V usage is TRBV28 and J usage is TRBJ1-2, with D maybe TRBD1 (5 bases). The CDR3 has 14 residues. The germline V gene has CDR1 MDHEN and CDR2 SYDVKM. V was clipped by 10 bases and J by 7 bases, with 22 bases between them. In DNA form, the CDR3 reads TGTGCCACCCCCGGAGGCAGGGAGGGTTTTGGCTACACCTTC. It yields the protein CATPGGREGFGYTF.

This clonotype came up many times. The chain combines TRBV9 with TRBJ1-1; maybe TRBD1 (6 bases). The CDR3 is 14 residues long. The V gene lost 0 bases and the J gene lost 6 bases, with 12 bases spanning the gap. Germline loops: CDR1 SGDLS, CDR2 YYNGEE. CDR3: CASSVGGHKAEAFF. The CDR3 DNA sequence: TGTGCCAGCAGCGTAGGGGGACATAAGGCTGAAGCTTTCTTT.

Worth noting for this clonotype: Its ends do not fully match the called genes, so a read error is possible. V and J are TRBV7-2 and TRBJ1-2; D possibly corresponds to TRBD1 (6 bases). CDR3 size: 15 residues. Germline V gene lookup returns CDR1 SGHTA and CDR2 FQGNSA. CDR3 region: CASSPSTGAGYGYTF. CDR3 bases: TGCGCCAGCAGCCCCTCCACGGGGGCCGGCTATGGCTACACCTTC.

This clonotype was observed many times. In DNA form, the CDR3 reads TGTGCCACCTGGGACAGGGGAAGGATCACTGAAGCTTTCTTT. This encodes CATWDRGRITEAFF. This chain joins TRBV28 and TRBJ1-1; 10 bases are a match to TRBD1. The CDR3 runs 14 residues. The germline CDR1 and CDR2 sequences are MDHEN and SYDVKM. V dropped 10 bases and J dropped 4; count of bases not matched to a gene: 9.

On this clonotype: Given a much more abundant clone one base away, this may be a read error. The J gene is TRBJ2-1, the V gene TRBV7-8; D is possibly TRBD2 (6 bases). The germline gives CDR1 SGHVS, CDR2 FQNEAQ. The CDR3 sequence is 15 residues long. The CDR3 loop reads CACSLLPVGGNEQFF. The DNA of the CDR3 is TGTGCCTGCAGCTTGCTCCCCGTTGGGGGGAATGAGCAGTTCTTC.

This clonotype was seen ten or more times. The chain joins TRBV7-2 to TRBJ1-6, with a tentative D call TRBD1 (6 bases). Germline CDR1 and CDR2: SGHTA and FQGNSA. V lost 2 bases to trimming and J lost 5 bases, with 13 bases between them. The CDR3 runs to 16 residues. The CDR3 sequence: CASSLTPGQDNSPLHF. In nucleotides, the CDR3 is TGTGCCAGCAGCTTAACTCCGGGACAAGATAATTCACCCCTCCACTTT.

This clonotype came up many times. The gene calls are TRBV11-2 and TRBJ2-2; D gene ambiguous. Germline V lookup: CDR1 SGHAT, CDR2 FQNNGV. The V and J ends lost 2 bases and 6 bases respectively, with 10 bases between them. CDR3 length: 14 amino acids. Here the CDR3 DNA reads TGTGCCAGCAGCTTATGGAACTTGTCCGGGGAGCTGTTTTTT. Amino acid sequence: CASSLWNLSGELFF.

The chain employs TRBV28 and TRBJ2-7; a possible D gene is TRBD2 (6 bases). Germline V gene data show CDR1 as MDHEN and CDR2 as SYDVKM. Trimming removed 5 bases from V and 2 bases from J, with 13 bases in between. CDR3 length: 14 residues. The CDR3 sequence is CASSPRDWTYEQYF. CDR3 nucleotide sequence: TGTGCCAGCAGTCCCCGGGACTGGACCTACGAGCAGTACTTC.

This clonotype was counted many times. The chain combines TRBV11-2 with TRBJ1-2; 7 nucleotides align to TRBD1. The CDR3 consists of 18 residues. Germline assignment: CDR1 SGHAT and CDR2 FQNNGV. Trimming at V came to 6 bases and at J to 3 bases, leaving 19 bases not matched to a gene. As DNA, the CDR3 is TGTGCCAGCAGTTCCAAGACAGGGAACTTTGGGTTGGACTATGGCTACACCTTC. Translated: CASSSKTGNFGLDYGYTF.

This clonotype was picked up many times. This rearrangement joins TRBV5-4 to TRBJ2-5; D is possibly TRBD1 (6 bases). V was pared by 0 bases and J by 3 bases, with 9 bases between. The CDR3 runs 14 residues. Germline V gene sequence: CDR1 SGHNT, CDR2 YYREEE (reference sequence). CDR3 in amino acids: CASSLGRTEETQYF. CDR3 coding DNA: TGTGCCAGCAGCTTGGGGCGGACAGAAGAGACCCAGTACTTC.